The TCR beta chain described here comes from a study of type 1 and type 2 diabetes patients. Study conclusions and caveats: With limited T2D and control samples, some T1D-only expanded clones may not be T1D-specific.

The PCR template was genomic DNA. The TCR beta CDR3 region was amplified using 30 forward and 13 reverse primers. TCRdb fed the multiplex PCR reads into MiXCR, producing one record per CDR3 protein. This table holds 250,000 to 300,000 distinct CDR3 sequences, approximately 50% found once. Germline lookup yields CDR1 SQVTM and CDR2 ANQGSEA. This CDR3 contains 10 residues. This clonotype has only a few counts. Its antigen is unidentified. An end of the junction does not agree with germline; a read error may underlie this. The chain links TRBV29-1 to TRBJ1-1, with a possible D match to TRBD1 (6 bases). The clonotype originates from a man between 18 and 35 years old with type 2 diabetes. Source material: peripheral blood mononuclear cells (PBMCs). CDR3 bases: TGCAGCGTTTACAGGGCGGAAGGTGTCTTT. Translated, it gives CSVYRAEGVF.